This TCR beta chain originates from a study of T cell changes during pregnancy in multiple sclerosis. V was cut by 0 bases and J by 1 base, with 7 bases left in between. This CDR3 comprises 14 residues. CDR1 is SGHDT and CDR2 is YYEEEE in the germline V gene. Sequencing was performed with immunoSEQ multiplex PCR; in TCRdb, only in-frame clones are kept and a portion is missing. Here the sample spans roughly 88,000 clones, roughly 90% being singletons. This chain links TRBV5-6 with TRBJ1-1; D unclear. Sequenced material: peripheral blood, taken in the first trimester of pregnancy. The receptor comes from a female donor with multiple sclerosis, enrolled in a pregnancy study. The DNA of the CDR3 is TGTGCCAGCAGCTTGGGAGCCCAGAACACTGAAGCTTTCTTT. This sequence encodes CASSLGAQNTEAFF.